This T cell receptor (beta chain) was captured by sequencing in a study of blood T cell repertoires in COVID-19. In the study overall: Sources were T cells, B-cell-depleted T cells, or PBMCs; the material itself was cDNA or gDNA.

Assay used: immunoSEQ multiplex PCR; TCRdb lists only in-frame clones, some missing. The repertoire holds roughly 220,000 clones, with more than 65% as singletons. The CDR3 sequence is 15 residues long. V was cut by 2 bases and J by 2 bases, with 13 bases left in between. From germline, CDR1 is SGHRS and CDR2 YFSETQ. Sample: peripheral blood. The receptor was derived from a woman younger than 45 who had recovered from COVID-19. The V call is TRBV5-1, the J call TRBJ2-5; D perhaps matches TRBD2 (5 bases). DNA of the CDR3: TGCGCCAGCAGCTTCAACTCGGGGTCACAAGAGACCCAGTACTTC. As protein: CASSFNSGSQETQYF.